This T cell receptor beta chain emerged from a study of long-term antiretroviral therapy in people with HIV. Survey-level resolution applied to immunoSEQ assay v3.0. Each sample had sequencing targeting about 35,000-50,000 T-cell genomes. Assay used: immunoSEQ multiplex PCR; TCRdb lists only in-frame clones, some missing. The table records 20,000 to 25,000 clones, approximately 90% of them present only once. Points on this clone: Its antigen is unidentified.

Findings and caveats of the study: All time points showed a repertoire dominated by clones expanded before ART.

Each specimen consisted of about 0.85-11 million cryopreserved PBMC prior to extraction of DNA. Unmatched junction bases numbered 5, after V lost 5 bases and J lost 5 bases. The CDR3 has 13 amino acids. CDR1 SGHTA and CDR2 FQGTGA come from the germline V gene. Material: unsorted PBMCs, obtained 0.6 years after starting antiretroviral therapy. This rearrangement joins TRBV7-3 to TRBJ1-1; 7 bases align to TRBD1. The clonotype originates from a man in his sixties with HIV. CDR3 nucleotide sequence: TGTGCCAGCAGCGTTACAGGGGTGACTGAAGCTTTCTTT. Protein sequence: CASSVTGVTEAFF.